The entry below describes one T cell receptor (beta chain). Its target is unknown. Only in-frame clones appear in the TCRdb table, and some are missing; sequencing was by immunoSEQ multiplex PCR. The sample lists 100,000 or so clones, about 93% occurring once. The data belong to a study of siplizumab effects on memory and regulatory T cells. General study findings and limits: In controls, roughly 25% of mappable alloreactive CD4+ clones were Treg-derived on average, versus around 71% with siplizumab. Researchers could map only a minor fraction of alloreactive clones to unstimulated subsets.

The germline gives CDR1 LNHDA, CDR2 SQIVND (reference sequence). The CDR3 totals 15 residues. V was cut by 5 bases and J by 4 bases, with 15 bases left in between. Source material: CD4+ T cells sorted from blood. The chain joins TRBV19 to TRBJ1-5; no clear D gene. The clonotype was recovered from a human donor in good health. The DNA of the CDR3 is TGTGCCAGTAGTGGTGGCACCGCCCCTAATCAGCCCCAGCATTTT. Protein: CASSGGTAPNQPQHF.